This TCR beta chain was recorded in a study of OX40 agonist ivuxolimab in advanced cancers. Study overall: Every patient in dose escalation had hepatocellular carcinoma, melanoma, renal cell or head and neck cancer. Enrollees could have had prior anti-PD-1, anti-PD-L1 or anti-CTLA-4 therapy, which under 50% had received.

Whole-study results and caveats: Circulating CD4+ and CD8+ T cells showed clonal expansion by week 6 at 0.1 to 3.0 mg/kg.

CDR1 SGHRS and CDR2 YFSETQ come from the germline V gene. Trimming cost V 4 bases and J 1 base; bases outside gene matches: 5. The CDR3 sequence is 16 residues long. Comments on this clone: Its target is unknown.

TCRdb's copy holds only in-frame clones and misses some; the assay was immunoSEQ multiplex PCR. Among roughly 63,000 clones listed, roughly 86% were seen once. The chain joins TRBV5-1 to TRBJ2-3, with 11 bases aligning to TRBD2. The sample here was CD4+ or CD8+ T cells sorted from blood, taken in a trial of the OX40 agonist ivuxolimab. The receptor was isolated from an adult with an advanced solid tumor such as melanoma, head and neck, liver or kidney cancer. The CDR3 sequence is CASSDLSGGGTDTQYF. CDR3 nucleotide sequence: TGCGCCAGCAGCGACCTTAGCGGGGGGGGCACAGATACGCAGTATTTT.